Below, 26 T cell receptor beta chains from the same sample are listed, as sequenced in a study of blood T cell repertoires in COVID-19. TCRdb's copy holds only in-frame clones and misses some; the assay was immunoSEQ multiplex PCR. This sample has about 71,000 clones, with approximately 89% found just once. Sample: peripheral blood. The receptors were gathered from a man aged 50-60 years with active COVID-19.

The chain has TRBV5-1 and TRBJ2-5; 9 bases line up with TRBD1. Germline values: CDR1 SGHRS, CDR2 YFSETQ. V lost 3 bases, J lost 3 bases, and 3 bases stayed unmatched. This CDR3 is built from 14 residues. CDR3 residues: CASSSGTGKETQYF. As DNA, the CDR3 is TGCGCCAGCAGCTCCGGGACAGGGAAAGAGACCCAGTACTTC.

V usage is TRBV14 and J usage is TRBJ1-2; tentative D call: TRBD1 (5 bases). The V end lost 0 bases, the J end lost 7 bases, and 9 bases lay between the germline ends. The germline CDR1 and CDR2 sequences are SGHDN and FVKESK. The CDR3 runs to 13 residues. For the CDR3, the DNA is TGTGCCAGCAGCCAAGAATGGGGGGGTGGCTACACCTTC. Protein sequence: CASSQEWGGGYTF.

CDR3 coding DNA: TGTGCCAGAAGCTCTAGCGGGGGGCATGTCACAGATACGCAGTATTTT. This translates into CARSSSGGHVTDTQYF. The chain uses TRBV5-3 and TRBJ2-3; 11 nucleotides line up with TRBD2. TRBV5-3 is annotated as an ORF whose role is uncertain. V trimming: 3 bases; J trimming: 2 bases; junction bases outside the gene matches: 5. The CDR3 contains 16 residues.

This clone was observed once. The CDR3 spells CASKWDRSSYEQYF. The CDR3 nucleotides read TGTGCCAGCAAGTGGGACAGAAGCTCCTACGAGCAGTACTTC. The chain links TRBV6-5 to TRBJ2-7, with 7 positions matching TRBD1. V lost 7 bases, J lost 0 bases, and 6 bases stayed unmatched. The CDR3 totals 14 residues. Germline CDR1 reads MNHEY; CDR2 reads SVGAGI.

The chain employs TRBV30 and TRBJ1-2; TRBD1 agrees at 9 bases. From germline, CDR1 is GTSNPN and CDR2 SVGIG (reference sequence). V dropped 1 base and J dropped 2; count of bases not matched to a gene: 8. CDR3 length equals 16 residues. Here the CDR3 reads CAWSATGGAGNYGYTF. Written as DNA, the CDR3 is TGTGCCTGGAGTGCTACAGGGGGCGCGGGGAACTATGGCTACACCTTC.

J is TRBJ1-2 and V is TRBV3-1 (or the pseudogene TRBV3-2); TRBD1 matches at 8 bases. V was clipped by 4 bases and J by 0 bases; unmatched bases: 4. In germline, CDR1 is LGHDT, CDR2 YNNKEL (reference sequence). There are 15 residues in the CDR3. The CDR3 nucleotides read TGTGCCAGCAGCCCAGGACAGGGATCTAACTATGGCTACACCTTC. Translation: CASSPGQGSNYGYTF.

This clone was recorded once. This chain connects TRBV3-1 (or the pseudogene TRBV3-2) to TRBJ1-2; the D is unclear. The CDR3 contains 13 residues. Germline CDR1 is LGHDT and CDR2 is YNNKEL (reference sequence). V was clipped by 1 base and J by 10 bases, with 13 bases between them. The CDR3 DNA sequence: TGTGCCAGCAGCCAAGGCGCCGGTACTCCCTACACCTTC. Protein: CASSQGAGTPYTF.

The V gene is TRBV6-1, the J gene TRBJ2-7, with TRBD1 identical over 7 bases. V shed 2 bases, J shed 4 bases, and the junction held 5 bases outside the gene matches. CDR1 and CDR2 (germline): MNHNS, SASEGT. The CDR3 covers 14 residues. CDR3 nucleotides: TGTGCCAGCAGTGAAAAGGGGGCGAGTTACGAGCAGTACTTC. This gives the protein CASSEKGASYEQYF.

This chain joins TRBV29-1 and TRBJ2-3; TRBD1 matches at 9 bases. Germline-derived CDR1 and CDR2 are SQVTM and ANQGSEA. The CDR3 sequence is 15 residues long. V was pared by 7 bases and J by 6 bases, with 14 bases of the junction left unmatched. CDR3 sequence: CSGTSGTGFADTQYF. CDR3 in DNA: TGCAGCGGGACTTCCGGGACAGGGTTCGCCGATACGCAGTATTTT.

V is TRBV12-3 or TRBV12-4 and J is TRBJ2-7; a possible D gene is TRBD1 (5 bases). Trimming cost V 6 bases and J 3 bases, with 12 bases left between them. This CDR3 contains 13 residues. The CDR3 loop is CASSLTQDYEQYF. The DNA for the CDR3 is TGTGCCAGCAGCCTAACACAGGACTACGAGCAGTACTTC.

V and J are TRBV29-1 and TRBJ2-5; 7 nucleotides align to TRBD2. After removal of 4 bases from V and 3 bases from J, the junction contained 2 bases not matched to a gene. CDR1 and CDR2 (germline): SQVTM, ANQGSEA. CDR3 length: 12 amino acids. The CDR3 DNA reads as TGCAGCGTTGGGGGGGGGAAAGAGACCCAGTACTTC. It translates to CSVGGGKETQYF.

This chain uses TRBV10-3 with TRBJ1-1; 9 bases align to TRBD1. The CDR3 spans 13 residues. Unmatched junction bases numbered 2, after V lost 5 bases and J lost 4 bases. From germline, CDR1 is ENHRY and CDR2 SYGVKD. Here the CDR3 reads CAISRDRVTEAFF. The CDR3 coding sequence is TGTGCCATCAGTAGGGACAGGGTCACTGAAGCTTTCTTT.

J is TRBJ2-5 and V is TRBV7-9, with 10 bases aligning to TRBD2. Germline V gene sequence: CDR1 SEHNR, CDR2 FQNEAQ (reference sequence). The junction had 5 bases not matched to a gene; V was cut back by 4 bases and J by 0 bases. CDR3 size: 16 residues. This CDR3 is CASSWGGLADQETQYF. In nucleotides, the CDR3 is TGTGCCAGCAGCTGGGGCGGACTAGCGGACCAAGAGACCCAGTACTTC.

J is TRBJ1-3 and V is TRBV14; possible D gene TRBD1, 6 bases. There are 13 residues in the CDR3. CDR1 and CDR2 from the germline V gene are SGHDN and FVKESK. The ends were cut back, 6 bases at V and 0 bases at J, with 6 bases in the middle. CDR3 in DNA: TGTGCCAGCAGGGACAGCTCTGGAAACACCATATATTTT. Translation: CASRDSSGNTIYF.

This clone occurred a few times. The chain uses TRBV2 and TRBJ1-2; D uncertain. CDR1 is SNHLY and CDR2 is FYNNEI in the germline V gene. This CDR3 region has 14 residues. V lost 5 bases and J lost 0, with 10 bases in between. DNA of the CDR3: TGTGCCAGCAGTTCCCTCGGAGCTAACTATGGCTACACCTTC. It translates to CASSSLGANYGYTF.

The V and J genes are TRBV18 and TRBJ1-1; 7 bases align to TRBD1. Unmatched junction bases numbered 5, after V lost 4 bases and J lost 3 bases. This CDR3 contains 14 residues. Germline V gene data show CDR1 as KGHSH and CDR2 as LQKENI. The CDR3 nucleotides read TGTGCCAGCTCACTCGGCAGGGGGGACACTGAAGCTTTCTTT. The encoded protein is CASSLGRGDTEAFF.

V and J are TRBV19 and TRBJ2-7; TRBD1 matches at 7 bases. CDR3 length equals 14 residues. The V gene end was trimmed by 4 bases and the J gene end by 3 bases; junction bases not matched to a gene: 6. In germline, CDR1 is LNHDA, CDR2 SQIVND (reference sequence). The CDR3 nucleotides read TGTGCCAGTAGTAAGGGGACAGACTACTACGAGCAGTACTTC. Amino acid sequence: CASSKGTDYYEQYF.

The chain couples TRBV2 to TRBJ2-1; D is possibly TRBD2 (5 bases). Germline V CDR1 and CDR2: SNHLY, FYNNEI. This CDR3 is 13 amino acids long. Trimming removed 7 bases at V and 8 bases at J, with 15 bases between. In DNA form, the CDR3 reads TGTGCCAGCACCGGGGAGCGCCTGGATGAGCAGTTCTTC. It encodes CASTGERLDEQFF. The full variable domain, in which reference TRBV2 and TRBJ2-1 provide the parts outside the CDR3, is EPEVTQTPSHQVTQMGQEVILRCVPISNHLYFYWYRQILGQKVEFLVSFYNNEISEKSEIFDDQFSVERPDGSNFTLKIRSTKLEDSAMYFCASTGERLDEQFFGPGTRLTVL.

In DNA form, the CDR3 reads TGTGCCACCAACACTTTTCTTAGCGGGAACAATGAGCAGTTCTTC. Its translation: CATNTFLSGNNEQFF. The rearrangement joins TRBV15 to TRBJ2-1; TRBD2 matches at 8 bases. The V gene's germline CDR1 is LNHNV and CDR2 YYDKDF (reference sequence). CDR3 length: 15 residues. V was clipped by 7 bases and J by 5 bases; unmatched bases: 10.

The gene calls are TRBV29-1 and TRBJ2-2; D perhaps matches TRBD2 (6 bases). Germline-derived CDR1 and CDR2 are SQVTM and ANQGSEA. The CDR3 consists of 16 residues. V lost 0 bases and J lost 7, with 18 bases in between. CDR3 in amino acids: CSVEERRGAWGGELFF. CDR3 sequence (DNA): TGCAGCGTTGAAGAAAGGAGGGGTGCATGGGGCGGGGAGCTGTTTTTT.

The chain has TRBV27 and TRBJ2-7; no reliable D call. This CDR3 contains 11 residues. The V and J ends lost 8 bases and 0 bases respectively, with 5 bases between them. The germline gives CDR1 MNHEY, CDR2 SMNVEV (reference sequence). The CDR3 coding sequence is TGTGCCAGCCGGAGCTCCTACGAGCAGTACTTC. Translation gives CASRSSYEQYF.

The chain employs TRBV30 and TRBJ1-6, with 7 bases matching TRBD1. V was pared by 0 bases and J by 11 bases, with 19 bases of the junction left unmatched. Germline V gene data show CDR1 as GTSNPN and CDR2 as SVGIG (reference sequence). The CDR3 is 18 residues long. CDR3 sequence reads: CAWSVERTRGAIVPPLHF. The DNA of the CDR3 is TGTGCCTGGAGTGTAGAACGGACCAGGGGGGCTATCGTTCCACCCCTCCACTTT.

The chain employs TRBV3-1 (or the pseudogene TRBV3-2) and TRBJ2-3, with 13 positions matching TRBD2. The length of the CDR3 is 18 residues. V gave up 0 bases and J gave up 2 bases; unmatched junction bases: 5. Germline CDR1 reads LGHDT; CDR2 reads YNNKEL (reference sequence). The CDR3, as DNA: TGTGCCAGCAGCCAAGAAAGGACTAGCGGGGGATACACAGATACGCAGTATTTT. This translates into CASSQERTSGGYTDTQYF.

The genes are TRBV2 and TRBJ1-2; 8 bases match TRBD1. The CDR3 spans 14 residues. The germline gives CDR1 SNHLY, CDR2 FYNNEI. The junction had 9 bases not matched to a gene; V was cut back by 4 bases and J by 8 bases. CDR3 DNA sequence: TGTGCCAGCAGTGCAGGGGGCCGGATGAAGGGCTACACCTTC. Its protein product is CASSAGGRMKGYTF.

The chain carries TRBV27 and TRBJ2-7; 7 nucleotides line up with TRBD1. Germline V lookup: CDR1 MNHEY, CDR2 SMNVEV (reference sequence). V trimming: 5 bases; J trimming: 6 bases; junction bases outside the gene matches: 19. The length of the CDR3 is 17 residues. CDR3 sequence (DNA): TGTGCCAGCAGTCCCGAGTCGGACAGGTTCGTCCTCGGCGAGCAGTACTTC. Translation: CASSPESDRFVLGEQYF.

V gene TRBV5-4 combines with J gene TRBJ2-2, with TRBD1 matching over 7 bases. Trimming cost V 0 bases and J 4 bases; bases outside gene matches: 3. CDR3 length: 15 amino acids. CDR1 and CDR2 (germline): SGHNT, YYREEE (reference sequence). CDR3 nucleotide sequence: TGTGCCAGCAGCTTGGGGGGACAGCTCACCGGGGAGCTGTTTTTT. Its protein product is CASSLGGQLTGELFF.